This T cell receptor (beta chain) was recovered during a study of T cell repertoires in cytomegalovirus infection. At the level of the study: Matching HLA type, along with CMV infection, was indicated by public TCR beta signatures.

Germline V gene lookup returns CDR1 GTSNPN and CDR2 SVGIG (reference sequence). The CDR3 has 13 residues. The V end was cut by 0 bases, the J end by 7 bases, with 10 bases between. TCRdb ran MiXCR on the reads and lists one entry per CDR3 protein. Among some 120,000 distinct CDR3 sequences listed, 10% were seen once. Regarding this clonotype: Its antigen is not identified.

Material for sequencing was PBMCs, sequenced either directly or after in vitro stimulation (not recorded which). The J gene is TRBJ1-5, the V gene TRBV30; a possible D gene is TRBD1 (6 bases). This clonotype originated in a human donor in good health (CMV status not recorded). Some clones in this sample may be carry-over from other donors' samples. CDR3 bases: TGTGCCTGGAGTGTAGGGGGGGAACAGCCCCAGCATTTT. Its translation is CAWSVGGEQPQHF.